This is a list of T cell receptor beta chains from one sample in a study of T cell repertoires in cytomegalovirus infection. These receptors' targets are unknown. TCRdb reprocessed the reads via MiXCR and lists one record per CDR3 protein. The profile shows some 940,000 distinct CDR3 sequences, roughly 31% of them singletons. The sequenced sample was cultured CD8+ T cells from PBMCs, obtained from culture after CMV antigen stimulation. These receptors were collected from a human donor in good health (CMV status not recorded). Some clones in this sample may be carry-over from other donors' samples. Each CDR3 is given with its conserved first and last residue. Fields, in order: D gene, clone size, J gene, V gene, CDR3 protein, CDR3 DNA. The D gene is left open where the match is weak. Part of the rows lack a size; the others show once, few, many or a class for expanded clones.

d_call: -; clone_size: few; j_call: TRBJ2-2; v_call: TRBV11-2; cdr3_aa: CASSLWATKRAFTGELFF; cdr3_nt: TGTGCCAGCAGCTTATGGGCTACTAAGCGGGCCTTCACCGGGGAGCTGTTTTTT
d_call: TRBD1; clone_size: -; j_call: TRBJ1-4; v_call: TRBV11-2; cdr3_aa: CASSGTGWNEKLFF; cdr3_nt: TGTGCCAGCAGCGGGACAGGGTGGAATGAAAAACTGTTTTTT
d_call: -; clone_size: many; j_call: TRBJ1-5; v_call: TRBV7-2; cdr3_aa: CASSLGSGALQPQHF; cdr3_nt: TGTGCCAGCAGCTTAGGTTCGGGGGCCCTTCAGCCCCAGCATTTT
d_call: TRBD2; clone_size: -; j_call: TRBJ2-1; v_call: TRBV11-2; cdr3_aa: CASSVTSGGYGEQFF; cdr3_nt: TGTGCCAGCAGCGTCACTAGCGGGGGGTACGGTGAGCAGTTCTTC
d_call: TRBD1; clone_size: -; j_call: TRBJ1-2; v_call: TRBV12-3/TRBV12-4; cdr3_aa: CVSSPLRPGTGVNGYTF; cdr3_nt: TGTGTCAGCAGTCCACTGAGGCCCGGGACAGGGGTTAATGGCTACACCTTC
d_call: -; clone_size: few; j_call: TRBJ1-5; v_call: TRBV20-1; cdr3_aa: CSARPYAGSNQPQHF; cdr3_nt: TGCAGTGCTAGGCCTTATGCGGGTAGCAATCAGCCCCAGCATTTT
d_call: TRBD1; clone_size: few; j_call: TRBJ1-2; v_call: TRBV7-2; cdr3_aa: CASSLDRGRGYTF; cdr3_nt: TGTGCCAGCAGCCTAGACAGGGGACGCGGCTACACCTTC
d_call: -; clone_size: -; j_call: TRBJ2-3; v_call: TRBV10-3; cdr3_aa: CAGGEGGGTDTQYF; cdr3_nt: TGTGCCGGCGGAGAAGGGGGGGGCACAGATACGCAGTATTTT
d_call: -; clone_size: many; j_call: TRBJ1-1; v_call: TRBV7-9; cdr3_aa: CASVYGGTSFF; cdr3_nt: TGTGCCAGCGTATACGGGGGCACGTCTTTCTTT
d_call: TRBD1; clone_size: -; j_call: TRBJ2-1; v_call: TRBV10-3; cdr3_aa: CAILLRTGDVNEQFF; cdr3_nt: TGTGCCATCCTGTTGAGGACAGGGGACGTAAATGAGCAGTTCTTC
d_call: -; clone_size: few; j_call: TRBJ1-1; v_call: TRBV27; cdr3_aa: CASSGAGRGTEAFF; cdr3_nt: TGTGCCAGCAGTGGTGCGGGGAGAGGGACTGAAGCTTTCTTT
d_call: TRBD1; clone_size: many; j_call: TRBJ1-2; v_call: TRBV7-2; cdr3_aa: CASSAFRQGGGGYTF; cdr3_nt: TGTGCCAGCAGCGCCTTCAGACAGGGGGGTGGTGGCTACACCTTC
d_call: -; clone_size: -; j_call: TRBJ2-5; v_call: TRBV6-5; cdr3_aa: CASSYGIMQGGAQETQYF; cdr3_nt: TGTGCCAGCAGTTACGGGATTATGCAGGGGGGTGCCCAAGAGACCCAGTACTTC
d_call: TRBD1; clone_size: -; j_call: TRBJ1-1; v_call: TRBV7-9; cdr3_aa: CASSSNRGQGTEAFF; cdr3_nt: TGTGCCAGCAGCTCGAACAGGGGGCAGGGGACTGAAGCTTTCTTT
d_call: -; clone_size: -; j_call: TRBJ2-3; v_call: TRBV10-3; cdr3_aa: CAIHRDSTDTQYF; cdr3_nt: TGTGCCATCCACAGGGACAGCACAGATACGCAGTATTTT
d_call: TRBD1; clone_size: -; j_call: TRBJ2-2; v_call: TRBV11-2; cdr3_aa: CASSSRDRPNTGELFF; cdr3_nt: TGTGCCAGCAGCTCCAGGGACAGACCGAACACCGGGGAGCTGTTTTTT
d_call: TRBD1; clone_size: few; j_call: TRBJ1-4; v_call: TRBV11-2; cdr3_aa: CASSPFRQGQEKLFF; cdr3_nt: TGTGCCAGCAGCCCCTTTCGACAGGGTCAAGAAAAACTGTTTTTT
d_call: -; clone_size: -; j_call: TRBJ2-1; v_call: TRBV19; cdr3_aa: CASSISHGSSYNVQFF; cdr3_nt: TGTGCCAGTAGTATATCCCATGGGAGCTCCTACAATGTGCAGTTCTTC
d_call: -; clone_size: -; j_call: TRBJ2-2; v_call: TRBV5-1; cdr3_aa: CASSLTQGRTGELFF; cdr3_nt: TGCGCCAGCAGCTTGACTCAGGGGAGAACCGGGGAGCTGTTTTTT